This T cell receptor beta chain is drawn from a study of blood T cell repertoires in COVID-19 (dated by TCRdb to 2018 to 2021). About the study as a whole: Samples covering the acute and convalescent phases of COVID-19 were provided by collaborators in the United States, Italy and Spain. The prospective study material was composed of cDNA or gDNA derived from T cells, B-cell-depleted T cells, or PBMCs. Subjects who had been exposed to COVID-19, were actively infected with it, or had recovered from it provided the deeply sampled blood TCRbeta repertoires that made up the dataset. A freely available public database, intended as a resource for researchers studying the immune response to SARS-CoV-2, is where the repertoires were released. Samples came from the ongoing ImmuneRACE study (first 160 participants) plus 1,254 subjects from 6 global collaborators. A de-identified subject ID, COVID-19 status, age in years and sex were almost always included in the sample metadata. Where available, HLA class I and class II types were taken from metadata supplied by the sample provider and were not determined by assay-based typing. The paper's findings and limits, for the study overall: The amount of clinical and demographic metadata varied by source and participant and was provided uncurated.

TCRbeta CDR3 regions were amplified from genomic DNA by means of the immunoSEQ Assay, a bias-controlled multiplex PCR. Processing in the source paper ran as follows. The number of nucleated cells in each sample was estimated by amplification of reference gene primers within the assay. Sequence reads were collapsed and filtered to measure the absolute abundance of every unique TCRbeta CDR3 rearrangement. For each sample, productive Simpson clonality was calculated as the square root of Simpson's diversity index over productive rearrangements. TCRdb holds this immuneACCESS table with in-frame rearrangements only. Some clones are missing; in checked studies, unresolved V genes explain under half, and the rest has no known cause. V, J and clone size were drawn from that table, and D and trimming were deduced from the DNA. The sample includes about 220,000 clones, with around 81% observed a single time. Over 2.5% of the sample is taken by the ten largest.

Samples from volunteer blood donors who had recovered from COVID-19 were contributed by a second Seattle source. Each collaborating institution followed its own protocols to collect whole blood in K2EDTA tubes. Collaborator samples were shipped for TCRbeta analysis as frozen whole blood, isolated PBMCs, or DNA extracted from either sample type. Of note for this clone: There is no known antigen for this receptor. The record has no base qualities; no much larger clone is one base away.

CDR1 is given as MDHEN and CDR2 as SYDVKM, both from the germline V gene. The CDR3 measures 14 amino acids from cysteine to phenylalanine. The kept DNA is CDR3 alone, 42 bases in frame from the first base. V drops 4 bases and J drops 7 bases, leaving 17 bases in between. The chain is assembled from TRBV28 and TRBJ2-7; TRBD1 might be the D gene, on 5 matching bases. The receptor was isolated from a woman aged 30 to 39 who had recovered from COVID-19. Sequenced sample: peripheral blood. The CDR3 protein: CASSSPHGAGEQYF. The nucleotide sequence reads TGTGCCAGCAGTTCCCCCCACGGAGCAGGGGAGCAGTACTTC.